This record concerns one TCR beta chain sequence. Its matching antigen is unknown. The sample originates from a study of T cells expressing NK-cell markers. Findings and caveats of the study: Several donors likewise had their CD3+CD56-NKG2C+ fraction led by these clonotypes. Several donors showed dominant NKG2C+ clonotypes comprising roughly 1.0-7.5% of their CD8+ T cells. Questions lingered over whether expanded NKG2C+ T cell clones were HCMV-specific.

CDR1 and CDR2 (germline): SGHRS, YFSETQ. This CDR3 region has 15 residues. No DNA is given; TCRdb re-called the 5' RACE reads and lists each CDR3 protein once. The table for this sample gives a few hundred thousand distinct CDR3 sequences. The origin of this receptor is a man between 18 and 69 years old in good health. The sample was blood T cells: a sorted CD56 or NKG2C T cell subset, CD4+ or CD8+ T cells, or bulk PBMC T cells (not recorded which). This chain uses TRBV5-1 with TRBJ1-2; TCRdb reports TRBD1, a call that lacks DNA to check it against. This CDR3 reads CASSLGPGSGYGYTF.